This TCR beta chain is drawn from a study of shared clonotypes between healthy human individuals. The V gene's germline CDR1 is PRHDT and CDR2 FYEKMQ (reference sequence). The germline V and J ends were trimmed by 5 bases and 5 bases, with 19 bases remaining between them. This CDR3 is 16 amino acids long. This clone was detected only once. Its antigen is not identified. Study conclusions and caveats: Among donors, sharing of clonotypes was expected to be affected by sequencing depth.

Produced via immunoSEQ multiplex PCR; TCRdb's table is partial and in-frame only. The data hold some 1.5 million clones, with roughly 96% observed a single time. The clonotype comes from a man aged 30 to 45 in good health. This rearrangement joins TRBV13 to TRBJ2-1; D is possibly TRBD2 (6 bases). The material sequenced was naive CD4+ T cells sorted from blood. Documented subset: CD45RA+ positively selected. CDR3 nucleotides: TGTGCCAGCAGCCCCCGGTGGGCGGGGCCTCACAATGAGCAGTTCTTC. This encodes CASSPRWAGPHNEQFF.